This section outlines one T cell receptor (beta chain) sequence together with its context. Measured with immunoSEQ multiplex PCR; TCRdb has only the in-frame clones, and not every one. The table shows around 110,000 clones, with around 92% occurring only once. The sample originates from a study of T cell changes during pregnancy in multiple sclerosis. The CDR3 totals 16 residues. Germline V gene lookup returns CDR1 MGHRA and CDR2 YSYEKL. J lost 5 bases, V lost 2 bases, and 8 bases had no gene match. The receptor was isolated from a female donor with multiple sclerosis, enrolled in a pregnancy study. Sequenced here: peripheral blood, sampled after pregnancy. The chain is built from TRBV4-1 and TRBJ2-5, with 10 bases identical to TRBD1. The CDR3 DNA sequence: TGCGCCAGCAGCCAATCGGGACAGGGGCAGCGGGAGACCCAGTACTTC. Translating it yields CASSQSGQGQRETQYF.